This is a list of T cell receptor beta chains from one sample in a study of T-cell memory formation after mild COVID-19. TCRdb processed the 5' RACE reads anew with MiXCR; each CDR3 protein has one entry. Among roughly 130,000 distinct CDR3 sequences listed, over 15% were seen once. The sample taken for sequencing was PBMCs or a T cell subset sorted from them (not recorded which). The origin of the receptors is a man younger than 35 who had mild COVID-19 (a few samples of this study predate the infection). Cell type and time point are not known. Both conserved end residues are part of each CDR3. The D gene is left open where the match is weak. Rows give clone size only sometimes, using once, few, many, or a class for an expanded clone.

size	D	length	V	J	DNA	CDR3
many	TRBD1	14	TRBV15	TRBJ2-5	TGTGCCACCCTAAACCCGACAGGGACAGGGACCCAGTACTTC	CATLNPTGTGTQYF
NA	NA	13	TRBV12-3/TRBV12-4	TRBJ1-1	TGTGCCAGCAGTTTAGTGCGGGGAACTGAAGCTTTCTTT	CASSLVRGTEAFF
NA	TRBD1	13	TRBV6-2/TRBV6-3	TRBJ1-2	TGTGCCAGTTTCAGGGACAGCGTCGGTGGCTACACCTTC	CASFRDSVGGYTF
NA	TRBD2	17	TRBV25-1	TRBJ2-3	TGTGCCAGCAGTGAATTGCCTAGCGGGGCTAGCACAGATACGCAGTATTTT	CASSELPSGASTDTQYF
few	TRBD2	13	TRBV7-2	TRBJ2-3	TGTGCCAGCAGGGGGGGGGGCACAGATACGCAGTATTTT	CASRGGGTDTQYF
medium-sized	TRBD2	15	TRBV5-5	TRBJ2-5	TGTGCCAGCAGCTTGAATAGCGGGGGGGCCGAGACCCAGTACTTC	CASSLNSGGAETQYF
NA	NA	12	TRBV20-1	TRBJ1-1	TGCAGTGCTAGAGACAGAGGGTCTGAAGCTTTCTTT	CSARDRGSEAFF
NA	TRBD1	15	TRBV7-2	TRBJ1-6	TGTGCCAGCAGCATCGGACAGGTAGAGACCTCACCCCTCCACTTT	CASSIGQVETSPLHF
few	NA	13	TRBV10-3	TRBJ2-5	TGTGCCATCACGCCCACAGGGAATGAGACCCAGTACTTC	CAITPTGNETQYF
NA	NA	14	TRBV16	TRBJ1-3	TGTGCCAGCAGCCAATCCCGCTCTGGAAACACCATATATTTT	CASSQSRSGNTIYF
NA	NA	16	TRBV5-1	TRBJ2-1	TGCGCCAGCAGCTTGAGCTCGGGGAGGATTAACAATGAGCAGTTCTTC	CASSLSSGRINNEQFF
NA	NA	14	TRBV7-3	TRBJ2-5	TGTGCCAGCAGCCAGCAGGGGTCTCCAGAGACCGAGTACTTC	CASSQQGSPETEYF
NA	NA	13	TRBV7-2	TRBJ1-5	TGTGCCAGCAGCTCCGATGGGGATCAGCCCCAGCATTTT	CASSSDGDQPQHF
NA	TRBD2	16	TRBV20-1	TRBJ2-5	TGCAGTGCTAGAGATCGGGTAGCGGGGCCCAGGGAGACCCAGTACTTC	CSARDRVAGPRETQYF
NA	TRBD1	15	TRBV3-1	TRBJ2-1	TGTGCCAGCAGCCTGGGACAGGGGGTTTGGAATGAGCAGTTCTTC	CASSLGQGVWNEQFF
NA	NA	14	TRBV12-3/TRBV12-4	TRBJ2-2	TGTGCCAGCAGCATCTCCCGGACCCCGGGGGAGCTGTTTTTT	CASSISRTPGELFF
many	NA	13	TRBV29-1	TRBJ1-4	TGCAGCGCCGCGTTGGACGGGGGTGAAAAACTGTTTTTT	CSAALDGGEKLFF
few	TRBD2	16	TRBV20-1	TRBJ2-1	TGCAGTGCTAGAGATTTCGAGACTAGCGGATACAATGAGCAGTTCTTC	CSARDFETSGYNEQFF
few	NA	14	TRBV3-1	TRBJ2-5	TGTGCCAGCAGCCAACCTGGACTAGGGGGGACCCAGTACTTC	CASSQPGLGGTQYF
NA	TRBD1	14	TRBV7-8	TRBJ2-1	TGTGCCAGCAGCTTTGACAGGGGGTTTAGTGAGCAGTTCTTC	CASSFDRGFSEQFF
NA	NA	15	TRBV12-3/TRBV12-4	TRBJ2-3	TGTGCCAGCAGCCTCGGGGGGCTGTGGGCAGATACGCAGTATTTT	CASSLGGLWADTQYF
few	TRBD2	15	TRBV6-4	TRBJ2-3	TGTGCCAGCAGTGACGAAACGGGGGGTTCAGATACGCAGTATTTT	CASSDETGGSDTQYF
many	NA	15	TRBV12-3/TRBV12-4	TRBJ2-5	TGTGCCAGCAGAAAAGGGGAGGTGCTGAGCGAGACCCAGTACTTC	CASRKGEVLSETQYF
many	NA	12	TRBV9	TRBJ2-3	TGTGCCAGCAGCAGGGACACAGATACGCAGTATTTT	CASSRDTDTQYF
few	NA	12	TRBV6-2/TRBV6-3	TRBJ2-1	TGTGCCAGCAGTTACACGCGTAATGAGCAGTTCTTC	CASSYTRNEQFF
NA	NA	16	TRBV4-3	TRBJ1-2	TGCGCCAGCAGCCAAGTAGTTAAGGGAAGTAACTATGGCTACACCTTC	CASSQVVKGSNYGYTF
many	TRBD1	14	TRBV12-3/TRBV12-4	TRBJ2-5	TGTGCCAGCAGCCCAGGGGGTCTAAAAGAGACCCAGTACTTC	CASSPGGLKETQYF
NA	TRBD1	15	TRBV5-1	TRBJ2-5	TGCGCCAGCGCAGAGACAGGGACCTCCCAAGAGACCCAGTACTTC	CASAETGTSQETQYF
few	TRBD1	14	TRBV15	TRBJ2-3	TGTGCCACCAGCAGGGGACAGGGCACAGATACGCAGTATTTT	CATSRGQGTDTQYF
NA	NA	13	TRBV2	TRBJ1-6	TGTGCCAGCCAGACATTCCATAATTCACCCCTCCACTTT	CASQTFHNSPLHF
few	NA	16	TRBV12-2	TRBJ2-4	TGTGCAAGTCGCGCAAGTGGACAGGGGTTTGTTCGCATTCAGTACTTC	CASRASGQGFVRIQYF
few	NA	13	TRBV5-5	TRBJ1-6	TGTGCCAGTCGGACAGCCTCTATTTCACCCCTCCACTTT	CASRTASISPLHF
many	NA	13	TRBV2	TRBJ1-6	TGTGCCAAGGGAAAGCCCCCCCAGGATCCCCTCCACTTT	CAKGKPPQDPLHF